Following are 8 T cell receptor beta chains from one sample sequenced in a study of blood T cell repertoires in COVID-19 (dated by TCRdb to 2020 to 2022). To prepare the library, the immunoSEQ multiplex PCR assay was applied. In TCRdb, the immuneACCESS table is reduced to in-frame sequences with V and J assigned. These tables do not hold every clone; where another copy was compared, an unresolved V gene accounts for under half, and the others remain unexplained. In this sample the table shows about 98,000 clones, around 75% of which occur a single time. 24% of the sample is in the top ten clones. The sample taken for sequencing was peripheral blood. The receptors stem from a man aged 70-80 years with acute or convalescent COVID-19.

The chain uses TRBV6-2 or TRBV6-3 and TRBJ1-1, with TRBD1 as a possible D gene (6 bases). V was pared by 0 bases and J by 5 bases, with 13 bases between. The germline gives CDR1 MNHEY, CDR2 SVGEGT. The CDR3 spans 15 residues. CDR3 sequence (DNA): TGTGCCAGCAGTTACTCGGACAGTGTTGGAACTGAAGCTTTCTTT. As protein: CASSYSDSVGTEAFF.

DNA of the CDR3: TGTGCCAGCAGTCGGACAGGGAACACCGGGGAGCTGTTTTTT. It codes for CASSRTGNTGELFF. The genes are TRBV6-5 and TRBJ2-2, with 7 bases matching TRBD1. Trimming cost V 5 bases and J 1 base; bases outside gene matches: 1. The CDR3 extends over 14 amino acids. Germline V CDR1 and CDR2: MNHEY, SVGAGI.

The genes are TRBV6-4 and TRBJ2-3; 11 bases match TRBD2. V shed 3 bases, J shed 7 bases, and the junction held 6 bases outside the gene matches. Germline assignment: CDR1 MRHNA and CDR2 SNTAGT. The length of the CDR3 is 15 residues. CDR3 amino acids: CASSETSGTGNTQYF. DNA of the CDR3: TGTGCCAGCAGTGAGACTAGCGGGACGGGTAATACGCAGTATTTT.

V is TRBV7-2 and J is TRBJ2-7; 7 bases line up with TRBD1. The germline V gene encodes CDR1 SGHTA and CDR2 FQGNSA. Trimming cost V 4 bases and J 0 bases; bases outside gene matches: 6. CDR3 length equals 15 residues. CDR3 sequence reads: CASSSRTGSSYEQYF. DNA for the CDR3: TGTGCCAGCAGCTCCCGGACAGGCTCCTCCTACGAGCAGTACTTC. Variable domain in full (rest from reference TRBV7-2 and TRBJ2-7): GAGVSQSPSNKVTEKGKDVELRCDPISGHTALYWYRQSLGQGLEFLIYFQGNSAPDKSGLPSDRFSAERTGGSVSTLTIQRTQQEDSAVYLCASSSRTGSSYEQYFGPGTRLTVT.

This chain joins TRBV3-1 (or the pseudogene TRBV3-2) and TRBJ2-2; 8 bases map to TRBD2. CDR1 is LGHDT, CDR2 YNNKEL, per germline (reference sequence). V dropped 4 bases and J dropped 2; count of bases not matched to a gene: 3. The CDR3 consists of 15 residues. CDR3 region: CASSPSGRNTGELFF. The CDR3 nucleotides are TGTGCCAGCAGCCCTAGCGGGCGTAACACCGGGGAGCTGTTTTTT.

The chain has TRBV6-5 and TRBJ2-3; possible D gene TRBD2, 6 bases. From germline, CDR1 is MNHEY and CDR2 SVGAGI. CDR3 length: 15 residues. The V gene lost 5 bases and the J gene lost 2 bases, with 14 bases spanning the gap. CDR3 DNA: TGTGCCAGCAGTCCTCTGGAGGGATTCACAGATACGCAGTATTTT. Protein: CASSPLEGFTDTQYF.

The chain joins TRBV6-5 to TRBJ2-7; 8 bases are shared with TRBD1. CDR1 and CDR2 (germline): MNHEY, SVGAGI. CDR3 length: 12 amino acids. The trim removed 6 bases at V and 6 bases at J, leaving 4 bases unmatched. The CDR3 DNA follows: TGTGCCAGCAGGAGACAGGGGAGCGAGCAGTACTTC. It specifies CASRRQGSEQYF.

The chain employs TRBV29-1 and TRBJ1-2; no firm D call. The germline V gene has CDR1 SQVTM and CDR2 ANQGSEA. Trimming took off 5 bases at V and 0 bases at J, with 10 bases between the two ends. CDR3 length: 13 residues. CDR3 amino acids: CSVKRGSNYGYTF. The DNA of the CDR3 is TGCAGCGTTAAGCGGGGTTCTAACTATGGCTACACCTTC.